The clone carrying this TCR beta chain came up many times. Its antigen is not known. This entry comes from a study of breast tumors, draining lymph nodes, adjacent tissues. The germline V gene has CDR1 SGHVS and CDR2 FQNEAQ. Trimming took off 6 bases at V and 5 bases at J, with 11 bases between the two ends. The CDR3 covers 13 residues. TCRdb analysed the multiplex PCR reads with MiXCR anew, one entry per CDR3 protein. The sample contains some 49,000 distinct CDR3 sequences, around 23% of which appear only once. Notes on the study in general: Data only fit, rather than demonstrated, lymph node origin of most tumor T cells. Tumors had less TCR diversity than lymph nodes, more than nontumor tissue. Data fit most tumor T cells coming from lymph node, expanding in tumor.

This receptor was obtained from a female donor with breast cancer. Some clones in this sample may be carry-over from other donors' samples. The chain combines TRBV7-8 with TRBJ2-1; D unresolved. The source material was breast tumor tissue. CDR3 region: CASRPNRNNEQFF. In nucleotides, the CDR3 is TGTGCCAGCAGGCCTAACCGAAACAATGAGCAGTTCTTC. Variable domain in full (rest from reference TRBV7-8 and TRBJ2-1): GAGVSQSPRYKVAKRGQDVALRCDPISGHVSLFWYQQALGQGPEFLTYFQNEAQLDKSGLPSDRFFAERPEGSVSTLKIQRTQQEDSAVYLCASRPNRNNEQFFGPGTRLTVL.